The text below deals with one T cell receptor (beta chain). Its cognate antigen is unknown. Between the trimmed V and J ends, which lost 4 bases and 0 bases, there was a span of 15 bases. CDR1 and CDR2 (germline): SQVTM, ANQGSEA. CDR3 length: 15 amino acids. This entry belongs to a study of T cell clones after liver transplantation. Looking at the study overall: TCRbeta sequencing after a pre-transplant mixed lymphocyte reaction identified graft-donor-reactive clones, later tracked in post-transplant blood. Tolerant meant at least one year fully off immunosuppression without liver enzymes above twice normal. Samples came pre-transplant, pre-randomization before withdrawal, and post-randomization after withdrawal ended. General study points: In two subjects, few donor cells limited the measurable donor-reactive repertoire.

TCRdb's copy holds only in-frame clones and misses some; the assay was immunoSEQ multiplex PCR. The sample carries tens of thousands of clones, around three quarters recorded once. This specimen was CD4+ T cells from blood, taken at the approximately 16-month timepoint. The origin of this receptor is a human patient who received a liver transplant. Certain T cells may be donor cells from the graft. This chain links TRBV29-1 with TRBJ1-1; D might be TRBD1 (5 bases). CDR3 DNA: TGCAGCGTTGCCGGGACCCGGGGCATGAACACTGAAGCTTTCTTT. Its translation: CSVAGTRGMNTEAFF.